Included here is one T cell receptor beta chain sequence, with context. The antigen it recognizes is unknown. No per-base quality is available; no much larger clone lies one base away. This entry belongs to a study of T cell repertoires in cytomegalovirus infection (dated by TCRdb to between 2018 and 2020). Some background on the complete study: Donor HLA type was relevant to the analysis, as public TCR beta signatures indicated carriage of CMV infection together with the matching HLA type. Beyond this particular receptor, the publication reports: The ex vivo response was dominated by HLA-C-restricted CMV-specific TCR beta clonotypes, which also provided the single most frequent clonotype in two of eight donors. In both this cohort and an independent roughly 330-donor cohort, the cumulative frequency of public TCR beta family members distinguished carriers of CMV infection plus the relevant HLA type.

TCRdb records Illumina HiSeq 1500 as the sequencer. The public reads were run again by TCRdb, first through fastp at Q25 and then through MiXCR, and only productive beta chains were kept. Identical CDR3 protein sequences are pooled into one entry, listed with their most common genes and DNA. Present in this sample are about 180,000 distinct CDR3 sequences, about a sixth of which were seen just once. The ten largest clonotypes hold approximately 25% of the sample. Trimmed from V: 4 bases; trimmed from J: 7 bases; junction bases lacking a gene match: 1. CDR1 is given as ENHRY and CDR2 as SYGVKD, both from the germline V gene. The CDR3 sequence holds 12 residues, the cysteine and phenylalanine included. The DNA shown is the 36-base CDR3, in frame from base 1.

The source of this sequence is a human donor in good health (CMV status not recorded). Some clones in this sample may be carry-over from other donors' samples. The chain was built from TRBV10-3 and TRBJ2-1; 7 middle bases align to TRBD2. The sequencing sample was made of CD8+ T cells from PBMCs. The nucleotide sequence is TGTGCCATCAGTGTCGGGGGGAATGAGCAGTTCTTC. Translated, it reads CAISVGGNEQFF.